These 2 T cell receptor beta chains share one sample of origin, sequenced in a study of T cells after somatic rescue of genetic block. Sequencing used immunoSEQ multiplex PCR; TCRdb keeps in-frame clones, though not all of them. The sample contains about 110,000 clones, around 90% of which appear only once. The sample comprised peripheral blood mononuclear cells (PBMCs). The source is a young woman.

The chain recombines TRBV19 with TRBJ2-2; possibly TRBD2 for D (7 bases). The V gene lost 7 bases and the J gene lost 6 bases, with 18 bases spanning the gap. This CDR3 comprises 15 residues. Looked up from germline, CDR1 is LNHDA and CDR2 is SQIVND (reference sequence). CDR3 region: CASTLGGGEAGELFF. The CDR3 DNA follows: TGTGCCAGTACCCTAGGGGGAGGGGAGGCCGGGGAGCTGTTTTTT.

This chain joins TRBV18 and TRBJ1-1; TRBD1 agrees at 8 bases. The CDR3 is made up of 17 amino acids. Germline assignment: CDR1 KGHSH and CDR2 LQKENI. V lost 1 base to trimming and J lost 5 bases; unmatched junction nucleotides: 12. The CDR3 reads CASSPLAGGVSYTEAFF. The CDR3 DNA sequence: TGTGCCAGCTCACCACTGGCAGGGGGCGTTTCGTATACTGAAGCTTTCTTT.